This T cell receptor beta chain was found in a study of shared clonotypes between healthy human individuals. The naive CD8 subset, CD45RO-negative cells positively selected for CCR7, excluded terminally differentiated effector memory CD45RA+ cells. Using immunoSEQ multiplex PCR, the repertoire was profiled, and TCRdb retains in-frame clones only, with some absent. This sample has roughly 2 million clones; about 95% occur once, and the top ten carry around 1.1%. The table lists this clone with a count of one. Other DNA sequences within the sample encode an identical CDR3. This CDR3 is 12 amino acids long. The germline gives CDR1 SGHDT, CDR2 YYEEEE. V gave up 1 base and J gave up 7 bases, with 6 bases separating them.

The TCR originated in a young man in good health. The chain combines TRBV5-6 with TRBJ2-1; no firm D call. The sequenced sample was naive CD8+ T cells sorted from blood. The CDR3 protein is CASSLTLNEQFF. CDR3 sequence (DNA): TGTGCCAGCAGCTTGACCCTAAATGAGCAGTTCTTC. Complete variable domain (other parts from reference TRBV5-6 and TRBJ2-1): DAGVTQSPTHLIKTRGQQVTLRCSPKSGHDTVSWYQQALGQGPQFIFQYYEEEERQRGNFPDRFSGHQFPNYSSELNVNALLLGDSALYLCASSLTLNEQFFGPGTRLTVL.